The 20 T cell receptor beta chains below all came from one sample that was sequenced in a study of cytomegalovirus exposure and HLA in healthy donors. Use of 60 Vbeta and 13 Jbeta primers characterized the PCR. Sequencing used immunoSEQ multiplex PCR; TCRdb keeps in-frame clones, though not all of them. This repertoire shows around 180,000 clones, less than 85% found once; its top ten account for 1%. Input material: PBMCs. The receptor source for this set is a boy between 2 and 15 years old in good health and CMV-seronegative.

The chain combines TRBV7-9 with TRBJ2-3, with D maybe TRBD2 (6 bases). Germline CDR1 and CDR2: SEHNR and FQNEAQ (reference sequence). V lost 3 bases and J 1 base, leaving 11 bases between the germline ends. This CDR3 contains 15 residues. The CDR3 DNA follows: TGTGCCAGCAGCTTTAGCGGAGACGGCACAGATACGCAGTATTTT. Amino acid sequence: CASSFSGDGTDTQYF.

This sequence joins TRBV20-1 and TRBJ1-1, with unresolved D. Between the trimmed V and J ends, which lost 0 bases and 6 bases, there was a span of 5 bases. CDR1 is DFQATT, CDR2 SNEGSKA, per germline (reference sequence). The CDR3 runs to 11 residues. The CDR3 bases are TGCAGTGCTAGAGATGGCCCTGAAGCTTTCTTT. Translation gives CSARDGPEAFF.

The chain couples TRBV6-1 to TRBJ1-4; the match to TRBD1 covers 12 bases. V trimming: 3 bases; J trimming: 6 bases; junction bases outside the gene matches: 5. CDR1 and CDR2 from the germline V gene are MNHNS and SASEGT. This CDR3 spans 16 amino acids. The CDR3 DNA reads as TGTGCCAGCAGTGAGGACGGGACAGGGGGCTATGAAAAACTGTTTTTT. Translation: CASSEDGTGGYEKLFF.

The rearrangement joins TRBV19 to TRBJ1-5; TRBD1 might be the D (6 bases). Germline V gene data show CDR1 as LNHDA and CDR2 as SQIVND (reference sequence). With 5 bases removed from V and 0 bases from J, the gap between germline ends came to 17 bases. The CDR3 is 17 residues long. The CDR3 bases are TGTGCCAGTAGTTGGGGGCGGAACGATTATAGCAATCAGCCCCAGCATTTT. This encodes CASSWGRNDYSNQPQHF.

The chain has TRBV28 and TRBJ2-7; a possible D gene is TRBD1 (5 bases). CDR1 and CDR2 from the germline V gene are MDHEN and SYDVKM. Trimming took 6 bases from V and 1 from J, leaving 10 bases between them. This CDR3 contains 13 residues. The CDR3 bases are TGTGCCAGCAGAACCAGGGAATCCTACGAGCAGTACTTC. Translating it yields CASRTRESYEQYF.

This sequence joins TRBV28 and TRBJ2-7, with 12 bases fitting TRBD2. The germline CDR1 and CDR2 sequences are MDHEN and SYDVKM. The J segment lost 3 bases and the V segment lost 4 bases, leaving 16 bases of the junction unmatched. The CDR3 contains 19 residues. CDR3 DNA: TGTGCCAGCAGTTCCCAGGCGCTACGGACTAGCGGGACCTACTACGAGCAGTACTTC. Residues: CASSSQALRTSGTYYEQYF.

This chain uses TRBV11-2 with TRBJ2-1; the D gene is possibly TRBD2 (6 bases). CDR1 is SGHAT, CDR2 FQNNGV, per germline. The length of the CDR3 is 15 residues. Trimming cost V 1 base and J 9 bases, with 16 bases left between them. For the CDR3, the DNA is TGTGCCAGCAGCTTAGGGGGACTCCCGGTCAGTGAGCAGTTCTTC. This encodes CASSLGGLPVSEQFF.

V gene TRBV28 combines with J gene TRBJ1-1; maybe TRBD1 (6 bases). Germline V gene data show CDR1 as MDHEN and CDR2 as SYDVKM. The V gene lost 4 bases and the J gene lost 0 bases, with 12 bases spanning the gap. The CDR3 sequence is 15 residues long. CDR3 amino acids: CASSSPGQMNTEAFF. The CDR3 bases are TGTGCCAGCAGTTCACCGGGACAAATGAACACTGAAGCTTTCTTT.

The chain recombines TRBV2 with TRBJ2-5; D is perhaps TRBD1 (5 bases). V was trimmed by 7 bases and J by 3 bases, leaving 9 bases between them. From germline, CDR1 is SNHLY and CDR2 FYNNEI. CDR3 length equals 12 residues. The CDR3 reads CASKGQEETQYF. As DNA, the CDR3 is TGTGCCAGCAAGGGGCAAGAAGAGACCCAGTACTTC. Full variable domain (outside the CDR3, taken from reference TRBV2 and TRBJ2-5): EPEVTQTPSHQVTQMGQEVILRCVPISNHLYFYWYRQILGQKVEFLVSFYNNEISEKSEIFDDQFSVERPDGSNFTLKIRSTKLEDSAMYFCASKGQEETQYFGPGTRLLVL.

The chain couples TRBV6-5 to TRBJ1-5; the D gene is possibly TRBD1 (5 bases). CDR3 length equals 11 residues. Germline V gene sequence: CDR1 MNHEY, CDR2 SVGAGI. Trimming pared 5 bases from V and 9 bases from J, leaving 8 bases between. CDR3 protein: CASSPGWPQHF. The CDR3 bases are TGTGCCAGCAGTCCAGGGTGGCCCCAGCATTTT.

The chain carries TRBV7-3 and TRBJ2-7; 7 nucleotides align to TRBD2. Trimming took 5 bases from V and 5 from J; bases not matched to a gene: 6. The CDR3 consists of 13 residues. Germline assignment: CDR1 SGHTA and CDR2 FQGTGA. The CDR3 DNA is TGTGCCAGCAGCCCCGGGGGAGGGAACGAGCAGTACTTC. Protein: CASSPGGGNEQYF.

This clone has just a few counts. V usage is TRBV6-1 and J usage is TRBJ2-7, with 10 bases fitting TRBD1. With V trimmed by 1 base and J by 0 bases, 0 bases remained unmatched. Germline values: CDR1 MNHNS, CDR2 SASEGT. The CDR3 is 15 residues long. This CDR3 is CASSEGTGGSYEQYV. CDR3 DNA: TGTGCCAGCAGTGAAGGGACAGGGGGCTCCTACGAGCAGTACGTC.

V is TRBV6-5 and J is TRBJ2-1, with 10 bases matching TRBD1. Germline CDR1 reads MNHEY; CDR2 reads SVGAGI. The CDR3 covers 16 residues. Germline trimming cut 2 bases from V and 9 bases from J; bases unmatched to any gene: 10. The CDR3 DNA is TGTGCCAGCAGTTACGTGGGACAGGGGATTGGAGGTGAGCAGTTCTTC. It is translated as CASSYVGQGIGGEQFF.

The chain links TRBV19 to TRBJ2-3; TRBD2 matches at 11 bases. In germline, CDR1 is LNHDA, CDR2 SQIVND (reference sequence). The CDR3 extends over 15 amino acids. V lost 4 bases, J lost 4 bases, and 4 bases stayed unmatched. The CDR3 sequence: CASSTLAGVSDTQYF. CDR3 bases: TGTGCCAGTAGTACACTAGCGGGAGTGTCAGATACGCAGTATTTT.

The CDR3 protein is CASSLGQNYEQYV. The CDR3, as DNA: TGTGCCAGCAGCTTAGGGCAGAACTACGAGCAGTACGTC. The chain links TRBV7-9 to TRBJ2-7; D unresolved. CDR1 is SEHNR and CDR2 is FQNEAQ in the germline V gene (reference sequence). Trimming cost V 1 base and J 3 bases, with 7 bases left between them. The CDR3 runs 13 residues.

Only a few counts were recorded for this clone. The rearrangement links TRBV6-5 to TRBJ1-6; the D gene is possibly TRBD1 (5 bases). CDR1 and CDR2 (germline): MNHEY, SVGAGI. The ends were cut back, 5 bases at V and 6 bases at J, with 14 bases in the middle. The CDR3 is 15 amino acids. The CDR3: CASSLTGGGNSPLHF. The CDR3 coding sequence is TGTGCCAGCAGTCTTACGGGGGGGGGTAATTCACCCCTCCACTTT.

V gene TRBV15 combines with J gene TRBJ2-5, with 7 bases aligning to TRBD2. The CDR3 has 15 residues. Germline CDR1 and CDR2: LNHNV and YYDKDF (reference sequence). Trimming took 5 bases from V and 2 from J; bases not matched to a gene: 8. CDR3 amino acids: CATSATTGGQETQYF. The DNA of the CDR3 is TGTGCCACCAGCGCCACCACGGGGGGACAAGAGACCCAGTACTTC.

Note on this clone: Compared with germline, one end of the junction differs, possibly owing to a read error. The V gene is TRBV7-9, the J gene TRBJ1-1; D is ambiguous. CDR1 is SEHNR, CDR2 FQNEAQ, per germline (reference sequence). There are 14 residues in the CDR3. The CDR3 loop reads CSSSPSDGNLEAFF. CDR3 DNA sequence: TGTTCCAGCAGCCCTTCGGACGGGAACCTTGAAGCTTTCTTT.

This clone has a single count. The V gene is TRBV5-6, the J gene TRBJ2-7; D is undetermined. The CDR3 is 13 residues long. The germline gives CDR1 SGHDT, CDR2 YYEEEE. Trimming pared 4 bases from V and 4 bases from J, leaving 12 bases between. The CDR3: CASSRSSVYEQYF. Here the CDR3 DNA reads TGTGCCAGCAGCCGATCCTCAGTTTACGAGCAGTACTTC.

This clone was counted only a few times. The chain has TRBV5-8 and TRBJ1-2; D may be TRBD1 (5 bases). The length of the CDR3 is 13 residues. V was shortened by 4 bases and J by 4 bases, with 11 bases between the two germline ends. Germline V gene data show CDR1 as SGHTS and CDR2 as YDEGEE. The CDR3 nucleotides are TGTGCCAGCAGCCGGACACAGATCTATGGCTACACCTTC. It codes for CASSRTQIYGYTF.